Below, 26 T cell receptor beta chains from the same sample are listed, as sequenced in a study of blood T cell repertoires in COVID-19. Method: immunoSEQ multiplex PCR; TCRdb's copy keeps in-frame clones and lacks some. Among some 250,000 clones listed, around 84% were seen once. Material for sequencing was PBMCs or T cells enriched from blood (not recorded which). These receptors were collected from a man aged 18 to 30 who had recovered from COVID-19.

Comments on this clone: The sample holds other DNA sequences that translate to the same CDR3. The CDR3 nucleotides are TGTGCCTGGAGTGTACAGGGCCAAGAGACCCAGTACTTC. It specifies CAWSVQGQETQYF. The V gene is TRBV30, the J gene TRBJ2-5; D possibly corresponds to TRBD1 (6 bases). Germline V CDR1 and CDR2: GTSNPN, SVGIG (reference sequence). The V end lost 0 bases, the J end lost 1 base, and 6 bases lay between the germline ends. This CDR3 contains 13 residues.

This chain uses TRBV5-8 with TRBJ2-5; 8 bases fit TRBD2. The CDR3 is 15 residues long. From germline, CDR1 is SGHTS and CDR2 YDEGEE. Trimming cost V 4 bases and J 2 bases; bases outside gene matches: 7. The CDR3 DNA reads TGTGCCAGCAGCCCCGGGACTAGGGGACAAGAGACCCAGTACTTC. This gives the protein CASSPGTRGQETQYF.

The gene calls are TRBV10-2 and TRBJ2-2; D is perhaps TRBD1 (5 bases). Trimming shortened V by 6 bases and J by 7 bases, and 18 bases separated the two germline ends. CDR3 size: 15 residues. The germline CDR1 and CDR2 sequences are WSHSY and SAAADI. The CDR3 coding sequence is TGCGCCAGCAGAGAGCTCAGGGAATTGAGCGGGGAGCTGTTTTTT. Protein product: CASRELRELSGELFF.

The chain uses TRBV10-1 and TRBJ2-5; D perhaps matches TRBD2 (6 bases). V lost 0 bases to trimming and J lost 4 bases, with 6 bases between them. Germline-derived CDR1 and CDR2 are WNHNN and SYGVQD (reference sequence). The CDR3 runs to 13 residues. In nucleotides, the CDR3 is TGCGCCAGCAGTGAGTCCGGGAGAGAGACCCAGTACTTC. It translates to CASSESGRETQYF.

This clone was observed a few times. In nucleotides, the CDR3 is TGTGCCAGCAGTGAATTAGCGCAGGGGGACAACTATGGCTACACCTTC. Encoded protein: CASSELAQGDNYGYTF. The chain joins TRBV25-1 to TRBJ1-2; TRBD1 agrees at 7 bases. After removal of 1 base from V and 2 bases from J, the junction contained 7 bases not matched to a gene. CDR3 length: 16 amino acids. Germline-derived CDR1 and CDR2 are MGHDK and SYGVNS.

The count of this clone is one. The chain has TRBV4-1 and TRBJ2-3; TRBD2 aligns across 11 bases. Germline CDR1 MGHRA, CDR2 YSYEKL. V lost 0 bases to trimming and J lost 8 bases; unmatched junction nucleotides: 10. This CDR3 has 17 amino acids. The CDR3 region has the DNA TGCGCCAGCAGCCAAGATTCCCTAGCGGGGGGATTGGGTACGCAGTATTTT. It is translated as CASSQDSLAGGLGTQYF.

This CDR3 is CASSQGRQGLQPQHF. The CDR3 nucleotides are TGTGCCAGCAGCCAAGGCCGACAGGGTTTACAGCCCCAGCATTTT. The chain joins TRBV3-1 (or the pseudogene TRBV3-2) to TRBJ1-5, with 7 positions matching TRBD1. The CDR3 extends over 15 amino acids. Germline V gene data show CDR1 as LGHDT and CDR2 as YNNKEL (reference sequence). The ends lost 1 base at V and 7 bases at J; junction bases unmatched: 7.

This sequence joins TRBV30 and TRBJ2-2, with no clear D. The CDR3 has 13 residues. The V gene lost 4 bases and the J gene lost 4 bases, with 10 bases spanning the gap. The germline gives CDR1 GTSNPN, CDR2 SVGIG (reference sequence). For the CDR3, the DNA is TGTGCCTGGACGCCCCTCGGCACCGGGGAGCTGTTTTTT. Translation: CAWTPLGTGELFF.

Notes on this clone: The sample carries other DNA sequences with the same CDR3. The genes are TRBV7-8 and TRBJ1-2; D is unresolved. This CDR3 is 14 amino acids long. CDR1 SGHVS and CDR2 FQNEAQ come from the germline V gene. V lost 1 base and J 1 base, leaving 7 bases between the germline ends. The DNA for the CDR3 is TGTGCCAGCAGCTTAGGAGCAAGTAACTATGGCTACACCTTC. Amino acid sequence: CASSLGASNYGYTF.

The rearrangement uses TRBV4-1 and TRBJ2-1; maybe TRBD1 (6 bases). Trimming removed 0 bases at V and 10 bases at J, with 10 bases between. CDR1 is MGHRA and CDR2 is YSYEKL in the germline V gene. This CDR3 is 13 amino acids long. In nucleotides, the CDR3 is TGCGCCAGCAGCCAAGATACAGGGTACGAGCAGTTCTTC. It is translated as CASSQDTGYEQFF.

V and J are TRBV4-2 and TRBJ1-1; the D gene is possibly TRBD1 (6 bases). CDR1 is LGHNA and CDR2 is YNFKEQ in the germline V gene. The V end lost 2 bases, the J end lost 0 bases, and 10 bases lay between the germline ends. The CDR3 spans 15 residues. The CDR3 nucleotides read TGTGCCAGCAGCCAAAGCAGGGGCATGAACACTGAAGCTTTCTTT. Its protein product is CASSQSRGMNTEAFF.

V usage is TRBV25-1 and J usage is TRBJ2-6, with D possibly being TRBD2 (6 bases). This CDR3 spans 18 amino acids. The V gene lost 0 bases and the J gene lost 0 bases, with 12 bases spanning the gap. Germline-derived CDR1 and CDR2 are MGHDK and SYGVNS. CDR3 nucleotides: TGTGCCAGCAGTGAATACGGGCGGGGTCCCTCTGGGGCCAACGTCCTGACTTTC. Its translation: CASSEYGRGPSGANVLTF. The full variable domain, completed using reference TRBV25-1 and TRBJ2-6, is EADIYQTPRYLVIGTGKKITLECSQTMGHDKMYWYQQDPGMELHLIHYSYGVNSTEKGDLSSESTVSRIRTEHFPLTLESARPSHTSQYLCASSEYGRGPSGANVLTFGAGSRLTVL.

V and J are TRBV5-1 and TRBJ2-1, with 10 bases aligning to TRBD1. Germline lookup yields CDR1 SGHRS and CDR2 YFSETQ. The CDR3 is made up of 19 amino acids. V lost 0 bases to trimming and J lost 1 base; unmatched junction nucleotides: 10. The CDR3 coding sequence is TGCGCCAGCAGCTTGGGTAGGGACAGGGGATTTGGGTCCTACAATGAGCAGTTCTTC. This codes for CASSLGRDRGFGSYNEQFF.

This chain uses TRBV18 with TRBJ1-1; 8 positions match TRBD1. The CDR3 runs to 12 residues. In germline, CDR1 is KGHSH, CDR2 LQKENI. Germline trimming cut 4 bases from V and 7 bases from J; bases unmatched to any gene: 2. CDR3 region: CASSLGQDEAFF. CDR3 in DNA: TGTGCCAGCTCACTGGGACAGGATGAAGCTTTCTTT.

V gene TRBV6-2 or TRBV6-3 combines with J gene TRBJ2-2; D is possibly TRBD2 (5 bases). The CDR3 has 14 residues. V was clipped by 2 bases and J by 5 bases, with 9 bases between them. The germline gives CDR1 MNHEY, CDR2 SVGEGT. CDR3 DNA: TGTGCCAGCAGTTACGTGAGGGATACCGGGGAGCTGTTTTTT. This translates into CASSYVRDTGELFF.

The V call is TRBV10-2, the J call TRBJ1-3; D may be TRBD1 (5 bases). Between the trimmed V and J ends, which lost 2 bases and 4 bases, there was a span of 12 bases. Germline assignment: CDR1 WSHSY and CDR2 SAAADI. CDR3 length: 15 residues. The CDR3 loop reads CASSEIGVYGNTIYF. The CDR3 DNA sequence: TGCGCCAGCAGTGAGATAGGGGTTTACGGAAACACCATATATTTT.

The genes are TRBV5-5 and TRBJ1-5; tentative D call: TRBD1 (6 bases). Germline V CDR1 and CDR2: SGHKS, YYEKEE (reference sequence). The CDR3 length is 15 residues. The V and J ends lost 2 bases and 2 bases respectively, with 11 bases between them. In nucleotides, the CDR3 is TGTGCCAGCAGCTTTCAACAGGGACGCAATCAGCCCCAGCATTTT. The encoded protein is CASSFQQGRNQPQHF. Together with reference TRBV5-5 and TRBJ1-5, the CDR3 gives the full variable domain: DAGVTQSPTHLIKTRGQQVTLRCSPISGHKSVSWYQQVLGQGPQFIFQYYEKEERGRGNFPDRFSARQFPNYSSELNVNALLLGDSALYLCASSFQQGRNQPQHFGDGTRLSIL.

The V gene is TRBV12-3 or TRBV12-4, the J gene TRBJ1-1, with a tentative D call TRBD1 (5 bases). The length of the CDR3 is 13 residues. V lost 5 bases, J lost 3 bases, and 10 bases lay in between. The CDR3 reads CASSQRGDTEAFF. As DNA, the CDR3 is TGTGCCAGCAGTCAAAGGGGCGACACTGAAGCTTTCTTT.

The chain recombines TRBV10-2 with TRBJ1-2, with 8 nucleotides matching TRBD1. CDR1 and CDR2 from the germline V gene are WSHSY and SAAADI. The trim removed 3 bases at V and 4 bases at J, leaving 1 base unmatched. CDR3 length: 13 residues. The DNA for the CDR3 is TGCGCCAGCAGTGAAGGACAGGGCTATGGCTACACCTTC. It translates to CASSEGQGYGYTF.

CDR3 sequence reads: CASSPQIGLAGSYNEQFF. CDR3 bases: TGTGCCAGCTCACCACAGATAGGACTAGCGGGATCCTACAATGAGCAGTTCTTC. The chain recombines TRBV18 with TRBJ2-1; the match to TRBD2 covers 12 bases. The germline gives CDR1 KGHSH, CDR2 LQKENI. V shed 1 base and J 1 base; nucleotides not matched to a gene: 5. There are 18 residues in the CDR3.

The V gene is TRBV30, the J gene TRBJ2-1; D gene unclear. Trimming took 1 base from V and 6 from J, leaving 16 bases between them. CDR1 is GTSNPN, CDR2 SVGIG, per germline (reference sequence). The CDR3 consists of 15 residues. The CDR3 sequence is CAWSAYGPRGNEQFF. DNA for the CDR3: TGTGCCTGGAGTGCATATGGCCCCCGCGGCAATGAGCAGTTCTTC.

This rearrangement joins TRBV25-1 to TRBJ2-7, with D possibly being TRBD2 (6 bases). Per germline, CDR1 MGHDK and CDR2 SYGVNS. Trimming removed 1 base from V and 3 bases from J, with 7 bases in between. This CDR3 contains 13 residues. The CDR3 coding sequence is TGTGCCAGCAGTGAATGGGACTTCTACGAGCAGTACTTC. It is translated as CASSEWDFYEQYF.

The chain links TRBV7-3 to TRBJ2-5; TRBD2 matches at 9 bases. Germline-derived CDR1 and CDR2 are SGHTA and FQGTGA. With V trimmed by 2 bases and J by 6 bases, 7 bases remained unmatched. This CDR3 is built from 15 residues. This chain's CDR3 is CASSLVAGEVQTQYF. The CDR3 bases are TGTGCCAGCAGCTTAGTAGCGGGAGAGGTCCAGACCCAGTACTTC.

The rearrangement joins TRBV2 to TRBJ1-5; D is perhaps TRBD1 (6 bases). Germline V lookup: CDR1 SNHLY, CDR2 FYNNEI. The CDR3 totals 13 residues. Trimming took off 4 bases at V and 5 bases at J, with 9 bases between the two ends. For the CDR3, the DNA is TGTGCCAGCAGTGGGGGGCTGGATCAGCCCCAGCATTTT. As protein: CASSGGLDQPQHF.

With respect to this clone: At the DNA level, this CDR3 is encoded by other sequences in the same sample as well. The genes are TRBV5-1 and TRBJ2-5, with 7 bases fitting TRBD2. The V gene's germline CDR1 is SGHRS and CDR2 YFSETQ. This CDR3 contains 14 residues. After removal of 2 bases from V and 2 bases from J, the junction contained 3 bases not matched to a gene. The CDR3 sequence: CASSFAAGQETQYF. The CDR3 DNA reads as TGCGCCAGCAGCTTCGCAGCGGGGCAAGAGACCCAGTACTTC. The full variable domain, in which reference TRBV5-1 and TRBJ2-5 provide the parts outside the CDR3, is KAGVTQTPRYLIKTRGQQVTLSCSPISGHRSVSWYQQTPGQGLQFLFEYFSETQRNKGNFPGRFSGRQFSNSRSEMNVSTLELGDSALYLCASSFAAGQETQYFGPGTRLLVL.

This chain uses TRBV3-1 (or the pseudogene TRBV3-2) with TRBJ2-1, with 8 bases matching TRBD2. V lost 11 bases, J lost 4 bases, and 7 bases stayed unmatched. Per germline, CDR1 LGHDT and CDR2 YNNKEL (reference sequence). The CDR3 sequence is 13 residues long. The CDR3 loop is CASRVAGYNEQFF. As DNA, the CDR3 is TGTGCCTCTCGGGTAGCGGGGTACAATGAGCAGTTCTTC.